The source of this T cell receptor beta chain is a study of Tregs in tolerant kidney transplant recipients. Only in-frame clones appear in the TCRdb table, and some are missing; sequencing was by immunoSEQ multiplex PCR. The table lists about 48,000 clones. Regarding this clone: Read coverage stops 3 residues before the CDR3 terminus; the germline J gene supplies the remainder.

Germline loops: CDR1 KGHSH, CDR2 LQKENI. The V end was cut by 6 bases, the J end by 0 bases, with 14 bases between. CDR3 size: 15 residues. The V call is TRBV18, the J call TRBJ1-1, with D perhaps matching TRBD1 (5 bases). The sequence was obtained from a human donor who received a combined kidney and bone marrow transplant. Sequenced here: CD4+ T cells from blood, sampled before the transplant. CDR3 amino acids: CASSGAGVMNTEAFF. CDR3 DNA (partial): TGTGCCAGCTCTGGGGCAGGAGTGATGAACACTGAA.